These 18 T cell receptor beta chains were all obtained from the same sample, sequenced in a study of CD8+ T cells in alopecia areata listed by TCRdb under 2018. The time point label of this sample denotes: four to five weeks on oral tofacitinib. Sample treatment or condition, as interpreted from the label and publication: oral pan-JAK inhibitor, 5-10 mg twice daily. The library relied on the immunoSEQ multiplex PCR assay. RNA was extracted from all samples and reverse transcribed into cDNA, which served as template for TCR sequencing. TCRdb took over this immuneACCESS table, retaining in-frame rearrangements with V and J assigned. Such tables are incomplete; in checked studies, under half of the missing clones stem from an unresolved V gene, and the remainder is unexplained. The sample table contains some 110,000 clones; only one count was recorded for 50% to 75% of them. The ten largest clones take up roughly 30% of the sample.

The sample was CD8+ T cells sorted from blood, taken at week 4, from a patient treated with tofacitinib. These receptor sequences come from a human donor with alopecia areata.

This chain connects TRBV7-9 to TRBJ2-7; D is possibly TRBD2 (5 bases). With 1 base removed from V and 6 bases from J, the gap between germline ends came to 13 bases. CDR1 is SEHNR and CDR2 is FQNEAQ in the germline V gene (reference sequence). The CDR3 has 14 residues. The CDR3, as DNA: TGTGCCAGCAGCTTAGTTCAGTCCGGGGTCGAGCAGTACTTC. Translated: CASSLVQSGVEQYF.

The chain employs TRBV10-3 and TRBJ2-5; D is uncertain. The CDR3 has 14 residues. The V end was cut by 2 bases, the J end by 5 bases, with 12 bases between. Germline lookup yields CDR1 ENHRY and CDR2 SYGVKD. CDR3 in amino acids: CAISEKTRDETQYF. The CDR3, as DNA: TGTGCCATCAGTGAGAAGACGAGAGACGAGACCCAGTACTTC.

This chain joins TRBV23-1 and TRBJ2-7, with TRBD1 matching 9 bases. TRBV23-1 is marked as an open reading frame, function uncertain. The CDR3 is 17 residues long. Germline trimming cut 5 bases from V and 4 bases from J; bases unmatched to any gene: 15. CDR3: CASSARDRETLPYEQYF. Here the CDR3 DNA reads TGCGCCAGCAGTGCCAGGGACAGGGAAACACTCCCTTACGAGCAGTACTTC.

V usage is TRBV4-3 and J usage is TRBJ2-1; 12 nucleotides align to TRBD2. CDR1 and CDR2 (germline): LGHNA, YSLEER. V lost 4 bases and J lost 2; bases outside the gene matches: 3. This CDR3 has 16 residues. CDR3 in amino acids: CASSPGLAGTYNEQFF. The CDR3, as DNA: TGCGCCAGCAGCCCCGGACTAGCGGGGACCTACAATGAGCAGTTCTTC.

The chain's CDR3 is CASSLEDQPQHF. The CDR3 nucleotides read TGTGCCAGCAGCTTGGAAGATCAGCCCCAGCATTTT. This chain joins TRBV13 and TRBJ1-5; no clear D. V lost 3 bases and J lost 5, with 5 bases in between. This CDR3 has 12 residues. In germline, CDR1 is PRHDT, CDR2 FYEKMQ (reference sequence). Full variable domain (remainder filled in from reference TRBV13 and TRBJ1-5): AAGVIQSPRHLIKEKRETATLKCYPIPRHDTVYWYQQGPGQDPQFLISFYEKMQSDKGSIPDRFSAQQFSDYHSELNMSSLELGDSALYFCASSLEDQPQHFGDGTRLSIL.

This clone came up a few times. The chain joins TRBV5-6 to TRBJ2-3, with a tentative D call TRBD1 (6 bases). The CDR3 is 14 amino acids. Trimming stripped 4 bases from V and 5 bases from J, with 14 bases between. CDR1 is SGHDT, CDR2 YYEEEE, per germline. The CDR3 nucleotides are TGTGCCAGCAGCGGACTCCTCAGGGGAGATACGCAGTATTTT. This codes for CASSGLLRGDTQYF. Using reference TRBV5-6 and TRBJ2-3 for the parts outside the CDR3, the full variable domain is DAGVTQSPTHLIKTRGQQVTLRCSPKSGHDTVSWYQQALGQGPQFIFQYYEEEERQRGNFPDRFSGHQFPNYSSELNVNALLLGDSALYLCASSGLLRGDTQYFGPGTRLTVL.

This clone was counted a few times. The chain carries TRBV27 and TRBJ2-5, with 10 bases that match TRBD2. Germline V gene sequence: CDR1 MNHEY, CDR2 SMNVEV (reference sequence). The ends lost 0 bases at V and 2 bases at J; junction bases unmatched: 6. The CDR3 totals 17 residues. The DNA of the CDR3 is TGTGCCAGCAGTTTATCGATCCTAGCGGGGGTTCAAGAGACCCAGTACTTC. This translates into CASSLSILAGVQETQYF.

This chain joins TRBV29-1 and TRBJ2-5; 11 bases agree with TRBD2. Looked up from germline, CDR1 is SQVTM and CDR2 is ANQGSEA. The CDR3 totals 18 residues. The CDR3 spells CNKPPMLAGGPGEETQYF. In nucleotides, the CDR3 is TGCAACAAACCACCCATGTTAGCGGGGGGGCCTGGTGAGGAGACCCAGTACTTC.

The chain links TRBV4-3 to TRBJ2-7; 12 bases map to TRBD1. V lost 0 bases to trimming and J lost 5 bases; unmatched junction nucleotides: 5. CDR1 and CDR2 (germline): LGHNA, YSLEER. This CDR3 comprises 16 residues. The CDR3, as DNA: TGCGCCAGCAGCCAAGATCTTGGGACAGGGGGCGACGAGCAGTACTTC. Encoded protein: CASSQDLGTGGDEQYF.

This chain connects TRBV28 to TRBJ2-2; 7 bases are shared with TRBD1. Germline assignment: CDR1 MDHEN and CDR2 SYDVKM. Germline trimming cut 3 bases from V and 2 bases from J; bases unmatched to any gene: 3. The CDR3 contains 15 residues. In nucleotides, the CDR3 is TGTGCCAGCAGTTTCGACAGGGCTAACACCGGGGAGCTGTTTTTT. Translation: CASSFDRANTGELFF.

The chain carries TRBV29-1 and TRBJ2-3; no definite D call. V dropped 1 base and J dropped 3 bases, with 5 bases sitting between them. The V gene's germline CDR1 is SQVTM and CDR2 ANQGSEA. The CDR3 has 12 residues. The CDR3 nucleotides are TGCAGCGTTGAAGTCATGACAGATACGCAGTATTTT. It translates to CSVEVMTDTQYF.

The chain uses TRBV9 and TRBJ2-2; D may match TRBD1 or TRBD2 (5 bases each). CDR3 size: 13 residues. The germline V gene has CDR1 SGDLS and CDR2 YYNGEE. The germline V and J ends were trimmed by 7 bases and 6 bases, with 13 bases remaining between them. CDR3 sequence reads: CASQGQEAGELFF. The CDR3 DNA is TGTGCCAGCCAGGGCCAGGAGGCCGGGGAGCTGTTTTTT.

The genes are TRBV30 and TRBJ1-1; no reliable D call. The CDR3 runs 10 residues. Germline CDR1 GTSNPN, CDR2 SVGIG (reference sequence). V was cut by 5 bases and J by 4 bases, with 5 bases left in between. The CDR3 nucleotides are TGTGCCTGGCGAGGCACTGAAGCTTTCTTT. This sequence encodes CAWRGTEAFF.

The CDR3 here is CASSQGLEQYF. The CDR3 bases are TGTGCCAGCAGCCAAGGACTCGAGCAGTACTTC. This chain joins TRBV6-5 and TRBJ2-7; D possibly corresponds to TRBD2 (5 bases). Germline V lookup: CDR1 MNHEY, CDR2 SVGAGI. Trimming cost V 6 bases and J 6 bases, with 9 bases left between them. The CDR3 contains 11 residues.

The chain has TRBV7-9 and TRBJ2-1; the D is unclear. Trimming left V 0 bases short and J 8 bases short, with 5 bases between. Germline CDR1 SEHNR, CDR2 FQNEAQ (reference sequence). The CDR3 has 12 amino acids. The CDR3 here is CASSLAQYEQFF. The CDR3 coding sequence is TGTGCCAGCAGCTTAGCACAGTATGAGCAGTTCTTC.

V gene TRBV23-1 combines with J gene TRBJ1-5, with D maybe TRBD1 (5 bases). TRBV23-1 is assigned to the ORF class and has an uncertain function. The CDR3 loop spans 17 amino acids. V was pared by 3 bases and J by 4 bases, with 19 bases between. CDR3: CASSHPSFGAQNQPQHF. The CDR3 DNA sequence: TGCGCCAGCAGTCATCCCTCCTTCGGGGCTCAAAATCAGCCCCAGCATTTT.

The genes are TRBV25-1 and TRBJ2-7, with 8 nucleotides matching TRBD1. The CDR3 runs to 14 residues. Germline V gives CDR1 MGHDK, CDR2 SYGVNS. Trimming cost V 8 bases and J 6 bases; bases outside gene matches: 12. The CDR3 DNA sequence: TGTGCCAGCCTGTTCGGGGCAGGGACAGGCGAGCAGTACTTC. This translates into CASLFGAGTGEQYF.

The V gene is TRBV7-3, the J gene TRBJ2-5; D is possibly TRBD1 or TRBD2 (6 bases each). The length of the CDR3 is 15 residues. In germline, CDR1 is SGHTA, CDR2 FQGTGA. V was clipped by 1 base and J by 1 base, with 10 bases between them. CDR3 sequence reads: CASSLKGGRQETQYF. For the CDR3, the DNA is TGTGCCAGCAGCTTAAAAGGGGGGCGCCAAGAGACCCAGTACTTC.